One sample yielded the 32 T cell receptor beta chains listed below, sequenced in a study of cytomegalovirus exposure and HLA in healthy donors. Researchers ran the PCR with 60 Vbeta and 13 Jbeta primers. TCRdb keeps only in-frame clones here, not all; method: immunoSEQ multiplex PCR. The sample has 140,000 or so clones, around 72% seen once. The sample consisted of PBMCs. These receptors all come from a man between 18 and 35 years old in good health and CMV-seropositive.

The rearrangement joins TRBV9 to TRBJ2-7, with TRBD1 matching over 7 bases. The CDR3 is made up of 14 amino acids. The germline V gene encodes CDR1 SGDLS and CDR2 YYNGEE. Trimming at V came to 3 bases and at J to 3 bases, leaving 6 bases not matched to a gene. The CDR3 DNA reads TGTGCCAGCAGCGCTCCGGGACAGTTCTACGAGCAGTACTTC. This codes for CASSAPGQFYEQYF.

The V gene is TRBV29-1, the J gene TRBJ2-7, with TRBD1 as a possible D gene (6 bases). Germline lookup yields CDR1 SQVTM and CDR2 ANQGSEA. V was clipped by 6 bases and J by 2 bases, with 14 bases between them. This CDR3 comprises 13 residues. The CDR3 DNA is TGCAGCGTCACCGGGGCAGGGGCCTACGAGCAGTACTTC. Its protein product is CSVTGAGAYEQYF.

The chain recombines TRBV28 with TRBJ1-5; 7 nucleotides align to TRBD1. Germline CDR1 MDHEN, CDR2 SYDVKM. Unmatched junction bases numbered 6, after V lost 2 bases and J lost 8 bases. CDR3 length: 14 residues. Written as DNA, the CDR3 is TGTGCCAGCAGTTTACCGAGGGGGCGCGAGCCCCAGCATTTT. Its protein product is CASSLPRGREPQHF.

In DNA, the CDR3 is TGCAGCGTTTGGACAGGGGGTTACACCTTC. This codes for CSVWTGGYTF. V and J are TRBV29-1 and TRBJ1-2; TRBD1 aligns across 10 bases. The CDR3 spans 10 residues. The V and J ends lost 5 bases and 11 bases, in that order; junction bases with no gene match: 2. Germline V lookup: CDR1 SQVTM, CDR2 ANQGSEA.

This clone was counted a single time. The junction shows a germline mismatch at one end, possibly a read error. Other DNA sequences of this sample code for an identical CDR3. This chain connects TRBV7-7 to TRBJ2-3; 7 nucleotides match TRBD1. CDR1 is SSHAT and CDR2 is FNYEAQ in the germline V gene (reference sequence). The CDR3 covers 14 residues. The CDR3 sequence is CASSLGQGTDTQYF. The DNA for the CDR3 is TGTGCTAGCAGCTTAGGACAGGGCACAGATACGCAGTATTTT.

The rearrangement links TRBV18 to TRBJ1-6; D remains ambiguous. The CDR3 sequence is 13 residues long. Germline-derived CDR1 and CDR2 are KGHSH and LQKENI. V was cut by 6 bases and J by 10 bases, with 13 bases left in between. CDR3 residues: CASSPVEQSPLHF. In nucleotides, the CDR3 is TGTGCCAGCTCCCCGGTGGAACAGTCACCCCTCCACTTT.

The CDR3 here is CASSFDTGHRGNTIYF. CDR3 in DNA: TGTGCCAGCAGTTTCGATACAGGGCACCGCGGAAACACCATATATTTT. The chain has TRBV28 and TRBJ1-3, with D possibly matching TRBD1 (6 bases). The germline V gene encodes CDR1 MDHEN and CDR2 SYDVKM. V was pared by 3 bases and J by 4 bases, with 16 bases between. The CDR3 length is 16 residues.

The genes are TRBV2 and TRBJ1-1; D might be TRBD1 (6 bases). This CDR3 has 16 amino acids. V lost 2 bases, J lost 1 base, and 14 bases lay in between. Germline lookup yields CDR1 SNHLY and CDR2 FYNNEI. The CDR3 DNA is TGTGCCAGCAGTGAAAGAAGTGGGGGCGGGAACACTGAAGCTTTCTTT. Its protein is CASSERSGGGNTEAFF.

The chain is built from TRBV7-9 and TRBJ2-1; TRBD2 matches at 12 bases. CDR3 length: 15 amino acids. Trimming at V came to 5 bases and at J to 6 bases, leaving 5 bases not matched to a gene. Germline-derived CDR1 and CDR2 are SEHNR and FQNEAQ (reference sequence). The CDR3 is CASSHPSGRANEQFF. The CDR3 DNA follows: TGTGCCAGCAGCCACCCTAGCGGGAGGGCCAATGAGCAGTTCTTC.

A few counts support this clone. The chain is built from TRBV5-4 and TRBJ1-4; no clear D. The CDR3 is 14 residues long. The germline V gene has CDR1 SGHNT and CDR2 YYREEE (reference sequence). Trimming shortened V by 4 bases and J by 0 bases, and 7 bases separated the two germline ends. The CDR3: CASSVGATNEKLFF. In DNA form, the CDR3 reads TGTGCCAGCAGCGTCGGGGCAACTAATGAAAAACTGTTTTTT.

This clone turned up a few times. The chain employs TRBV7-2 and TRBJ2-5; D may be TRBD1 (5 bases). Per the germline V gene, CDR1 is SGHTA and CDR2 is FQGNSA. V lost 5 bases and J lost 5, with 9 bases in between. The CDR3 is 12 amino acids. CDR3 sequence: CASSGPGETQYF. The DNA for the CDR3 is TGTGCCAGCAGCGGGCCAGGGGAGACCCAGTACTTC.

V usage is TRBV29-1 and J usage is TRBJ2-1; TRBD1 agrees at 9 bases. Germline lookup yields CDR1 SQVTM and CDR2 ANQGSEA. After removal of 6 bases from V and 7 bases from J, the junction contained 7 bases not matched to a gene. The CDR3 is 13 residues long. For the CDR3, the DNA is TGCAGCGTCCGACAGGGGGGAGGAAATGAGCAGTTCTTC. Protein sequence: CSVRQGGGNEQFF.

The V call is TRBV5-1, the J call TRBJ1-1; TRBD1 might be the D (6 bases). This CDR3 spans 15 amino acids. The ends were cut back, 1 base at V and 7 bases at J, with 17 bases in the middle. Germline CDR1 SGHRS, CDR2 YFSETQ. The CDR3 sequence: CASSLRGTTGVEAFF. DNA for the CDR3: TGCGCCAGCAGCTTGAGGGGGACCACTGGGGTTGAAGCTTTCTTT.

The rearrangement joins TRBV13 to TRBJ2-3; 11 positions match TRBD2. CDR1 and CDR2 (germline): PRHDT, FYEKMQ (reference sequence). Trimming removed 0 bases from V and 2 bases from J; junction bases left unmatched: 4. The CDR3 spans 17 residues. CDR3 amino acids: CASSLGGTSGLTDTQYF. CDR3 nucleotides: TGTGCCAGCAGCTTAGGCGGGACTAGCGGACTCACAGATACGCAGTATTTT.

The genes are TRBV7-2 and TRBJ2-7; 8 nucleotides agree with TRBD2. The J segment lost 4 bases and the V segment lost 5 bases, leaving 10 bases of the junction unmatched. The CDR3 is made up of 15 amino acids. Germline-derived CDR1 and CDR2 are SGHTA and FQGNSA. The CDR3 DNA reads as TGTGCCAGCAGCCTCGGAGCGCGGGGGGTTTACGAGCAGTACTTC. It is translated as CASSLGARGVYEQYF.

V is TRBV7-2 and J is TRBJ1-1; 10 bases map to TRBD1. CDR1 and CDR2 (germline): SGHTA, FQGNSA. The junction had 6 bases not matched to a gene; V was cut back by 3 bases and J by 5 bases. This CDR3 contains 15 residues. For the CDR3, the DNA is TGTGCCAGCAGCTTCGCGGGACAGGGGAATACTGAAGCTTTCTTT. This gives the protein CASSFAGQGNTEAFF. Drawing the rest from reference TRBV7-2 and TRBJ1-1, the complete variable domain is GAGVSQSPSNKVTEKGKDVELRCDPISGHTALYWYRQSLGQGLEFLIYFQGNSAPDKSGLPSDRFSAERTGGSVSTLTIQRTQQEDSAVYLCASSFAGQGNTEAFFGQGTRLTVV.

In its sample, this clone was seen a few times. This sequence joins TRBV28 and TRBJ1-2; weak D call: TRBD1 (5 bases). Germline V CDR1 and CDR2: MDHEN, SYDVKM. V lost 5 bases to trimming and J lost 4 bases, with 17 bases between them. The CDR3 runs to 15 residues. The CDR3 DNA reads as TGTGCCAGCAGTCTGGGGACTCCGGGGCGCTATGGCTACACCTTC. As protein: CASSLGTPGRYGYTF.

The chain joins TRBV11-2 to TRBJ1-4; D not resolved. This CDR3 spans 14 amino acids. Trimming took 7 bases from V and 8 from J, leaving 17 bases between them. Germline CDR1 reads SGHAT; CDR2 reads FQNNGV. This chain's CDR3 is CASTLEIGSEKLFF. CDR3 DNA: TGTGCCAGCACTTTGGAGATCGGAAGCGAAAAACTGTTTTTT.

This clone is a singleton in its sample. The chain joins TRBV30 to TRBJ2-1; 9 nucleotides agree with TRBD2. The CDR3 has 14 residues. The germline gives CDR1 GTSNPN, CDR2 SVGIG (reference sequence). Trimming removed 4 bases from V and 15 bases from J; junction bases left unmatched: 16. The CDR3 sequence is CAWTTSGPSRQRFF. In nucleotides, the CDR3 is TGTGCCTGGACAACTAGCGGGCCCTCCCGCCAGCGGTTCTTC. Together with reference TRBV30 and TRBJ2-1, the CDR3 gives the full variable domain: SQTIHQWPATLVQPVGSPLSLECTVEGTSNPNLYWYRQAAGRGLQLLFYSVGIGQISSEVPQNLSASRPQDRQFILSSKKLLLSDSGFYLCAWTTSGPSRQRFFGPGTRLTVL.

This chain uses TRBV5-4 with TRBJ2-5, with 8 positions matching TRBD1. J lost 1 base, V lost 0 bases, and 2 bases had no gene match. The CDR3 is 15 residues long. Germline V CDR1 and CDR2: SGHNT, YYREEE (reference sequence). The CDR3 bases are TGTGCCAGCAGCTTGGACAGGGGGACCCAAGAGACCCAGTACTTC. Its protein is CASSLDRGTQETQYF.

A few counts support this clone. The chain recombines TRBV10-3 with TRBJ2-3; D gene uncertain. The germline V gene has CDR1 ENHRY and CDR2 SYGVKD. The CDR3 consists of 17 residues. V was shortened by 3 bases and J by 1 base, with 17 bases between the two germline ends. CDR3 DNA sequence: TGTGCCATCAGTGACAGCGAGCCTACCCTCGGCACAGATACGCAGTATTTT. Translation: CAISDSEPTLGTDTQYF.

The chain employs TRBV5-1 and TRBJ2-7, with 11 bases fitting TRBD1. The CDR3 consists of 15 residues. V trimming: 4 bases; J trimming: 7 bases; junction bases outside the gene matches: 10. The germline gives CDR1 SGHRS, CDR2 YFSETQ. The CDR3 DNA is TGCGCCAGCAGCCCGGGAGGACAGGGGGCGACAGAGCAGTACTTC. This encodes CASSPGGQGATEQYF.

This clone showed up just a few times. The J gene is TRBJ1-5, the V gene TRBV28, with TRBD1 identical over 9 bases. This CDR3 is built from 16 residues. J gave up 2 bases and V 5 bases, and 7 bases lay outside the gene matches. Looked up from germline, CDR1 is MDHEN and CDR2 is SYDVKM. CDR3 region: CASSLPTGGGNQPQHF. CDR3 DNA: TGTGCCAGCAGTCTACCGACAGGGGGAGGCAATCAGCCCCAGCATTTT. The whole variable domain, remainder taken from reference TRBV28 and TRBJ1-5, is DVKVTQSSRYLVKRTGEKVFLECVQDMDHENMFWYRQDPGLGLRLIYFSYDVKMKEKGDIPEGYSVSREKKERFSLILESASTNQTSMYLCASSLPTGGGNQPQHFGDGTRLSIL.

The J gene is TRBJ1-2, the V gene TRBV27; D gene unclear. CDR1 is MNHEY and CDR2 is SMNVEV in the germline V gene (reference sequence). The CDR3 is made up of 13 amino acids. Deletions cut 0 bases from V and 1 base from J, with 3 bases between. The DNA for the CDR3 is TGTGCCAGCAGTTTATCACATAACTATGGCTACACCTTC. Translating it yields CASSLSHNYGYTF.

This chain connects TRBV5-4 to TRBJ2-2; 8 nucleotides line up with TRBD1. Trimming removed 2 bases from V and 6 bases from J; junction bases left unmatched: 6. The V gene's germline CDR1 is SGHNT and CDR2 YYREEE (reference sequence). This CDR3 is 15 amino acids long. CDR3 loop: CASSLQGVVAGELFF. The CDR3 DNA reads TGTGCCAGCAGCTTACAGGGGGTGGTAGCCGGGGAGCTGTTTTTT.

This clone showed up just a few times. This chain joins TRBV5-1 and TRBJ1-4, with a tentative D call TRBD1 (6 bases). The germline CDR1 and CDR2 sequences are SGHRS and YFSETQ. Trimming shortened V by 2 bases and J by 2 bases, and 13 bases separated the two germline ends. CDR3 length equals 16 residues. This CDR3 reads CASSFGTRGTNEKLFF. The CDR3 DNA is TGCGCCAGCAGCTTCGGGACCAGGGGCACTAATGAAAAACTGTTTTTT.

This chain joins TRBV9 and TRBJ1-3, with D hard to call. Looked up from germline, CDR1 is SGDLS and CDR2 is YYNGEE. The CDR3 runs to 15 residues. Trimming took off 3 bases at V and 0 bases at J, with 10 bases between the two ends. This CDR3 is CASSGRVHSGNTIYF. The CDR3 coding sequence is TGTGCCAGCAGCGGACGGGTGCACTCTGGAAACACCATATATTTT.

About this clone: Sequence at one end of the junction differs from germline and may be a read error. This rearrangement joins TRBV4-1 to TRBJ1-2, with D tentatively TRBD1 (5 bases). CDR1 and CDR2 from the germline V gene are MGHRA and YSYEKL. CDR3 length: 15 amino acids. CDR3 nucleotide sequence: TGCGCCAGCAGACAAGGGGCAAGCCTAATCTATGGCTACACCTTC. It codes for CASRQGASLIYGYTF.

This sequence joins TRBV27 and TRBJ2-6, with 8 bases that match TRBD1. Per the germline V gene, CDR1 is MNHEY and CDR2 is SMNVEV (reference sequence). V shed 5 bases and J 0 bases; nucleotides not matched to a gene: 0. This CDR3 is built from 15 residues. The CDR3 spells CASSDRGSGANVLTF. The CDR3 nucleotides are TGTGCCAGCAGTGACAGGGGCTCTGGGGCCAACGTCCTGACTTTC.

The J gene is TRBJ2-5, the V gene TRBV5-1; TRBD1 is a possible D gene (7 bases). Germline CDR1 SGHRS, CDR2 YFSETQ. The CDR3 extends over 14 amino acids. Deletions cut 3 bases from V and 5 bases from J, with 14 bases between. CDR3 bases: TGCGCCAGCAGCTCAGGGACAGCGGGTGAGACCCAGTACTTC. Protein product: CASSSGTAGETQYF.

The V call is TRBV4-1, the J call TRBJ2-5; 9 bases line up with TRBD2. The J segment lost 7 bases and the V segment lost 1 base, leaving 13 bases of the junction unmatched. CDR1 and CDR2 (germline): MGHRA, YSYEKL. The CDR3 length is 17 residues. The CDR3 is CASSQVRTSDGGWTQYF. In nucleotides, the CDR3 is TGCGCCAGCAGCCAAGTCCGGACTAGCGACGGTGGTTGGACCCAGTACTTC.

This clone showed up just a few times. The chain joins TRBV18 to TRBJ1-1; 9 bases align to TRBD1. The CDR3 loop spans 18 amino acids. V trimming: 4 bases; J trimming: 4 bases; junction bases outside the gene matches: 16. Per the germline V gene, CDR1 is KGHSH and CDR2 is LQKENI. This chain's CDR3 is CASSLKSGTGREGTEAFF. The CDR3 region has the DNA TGTGCCAGCTCACTCAAATCCGGGACAGGGAGGGAGGGCACTGAAGCTTTCTTT.